This T cell receptor beta chain was observed in a study of T-cell reconstitution after alpha-beta-depleted transplantation in children. Unique molecular identifiers featured in how the TCRbeta library was prepared. Using its own MiXCR run on the PCR reads, TCRdb lists one record per CDR3 protein. Of some 550,000 distinct CDR3 sequences detected, roughly 18% appear once; the ten largest clones hold 3% to 4%. The CDR3 has 16 residues. Losses at the gene ends were 6 bases for V and 5 bases for J; bases not matched to a gene: 5. Looked up from germline, CDR1 is MNHNS and CDR2 is SASEGT. Sequencing was performed on PBMCs from the stem cell graft donor, taken from the stem cell graft. The V and J genes are TRBV6-1 and TRBJ2-1, with 15 positions matching TRBD2. The source is a human donor who donated a stem cell graft to a child with acute lymphoblastic leukemia. Here the CDR3 reads CASSPRTSGRDNEQFF. Here the CDR3 DNA reads TGTGCCAGCAGCCCCAGGACTAGCGGGAGGGACAATGAGCAGTTCTTC.